These 26 T cell receptor beta chains were all obtained from the same sample, sequenced in a study of shared clonotypes between healthy human individuals. Clones were sequenced by immunoSEQ multiplex PCR, and TCRdb holds only the in-frame ones, with some missing. The table has about 1.5 million clones, roughly 96% seen once. Sequencing was carried out using naive CD4+ T cells sorted from blood. The subset denotes: CD45RA+ positively selected. The source is a man younger than 45 in good health.

The DNA for the CDR3 is TGCGCCAGCAGCGTACTAGGGTCTTCCTACGAGCAGTACTTC. It encodes CASSVLGSSYEQYF. V gene TRBV5-1 combines with J gene TRBJ2-7; possible D gene TRBD2, 5 bases. V was cut by 4 bases and J by 1 base, with 12 bases left in between. Per the germline V gene, CDR1 is SGHRS and CDR2 is YFSETQ. The CDR3 is 14 residues long.

The J gene is TRBJ1-1, the V gene TRBV5-4, with 12 nucleotides matching TRBD1. Germline V gene sequence: CDR1 SGHNT, CDR2 YYREEE (reference sequence). V dropped 1 base and J dropped 4; count of bases not matched to a gene: 2. This CDR3 is built from 15 residues. In DNA form, the CDR3 reads TGTGCCAGCAGCTTGTGGGACAGGGGGCCCACTGAAGCTTTCTTT. As protein: CASSLWDRGPTEAFF. The whole variable domain, filled in from reference TRBV5-4 and TRBJ1-1, reads ETGVTQSPTHLIKTRGQQVTLRCSSQSGHNTVSWYQQALGQGPQFIFQYYREEENGRGNFPPRFSGLQFPNYSSELNVNALELDDSALYLCASSLWDRGPTEAFFGQGTRLTVV.

This chain joins TRBV10-2 and TRBJ2-7; TRBD2 matches 13 bases. CDR3 size: 17 residues. CDR1 WSHSY and CDR2 SAAADI come from the germline V gene. V trimming: 7 bases; J trimming: 4 bases; junction bases outside the gene matches: 13. The CDR3: CASTKGTSGTRRYEQYF. CDR3 nucleotide sequence: TGCGCCAGCACCAAGGGGACTAGCGGGACCCGACGATACGAGCAGTACTTC.

The chain links TRBV30 to TRBJ2-1, with 10 positions matching TRBD2. V lost 5 bases to trimming and J lost 4 bases; unmatched junction nucleotides: 5. CDR3 length: 14 residues. From germline, CDR1 is GTSNPN and CDR2 SVGIG (reference sequence). The CDR3 DNA follows: TGTGCCTGGGAAGCGGGAGGGGGATACAATGAGCAGTTCTTC. It specifies CAWEAGGGYNEQFF.

The gene calls are TRBV18 and TRBJ2-1; 11 bases are a match to TRBD2. CDR3 length: 16 amino acids. The V and J ends lost 4 bases and 9 bases, in that order; junction bases with no gene match: 11. Germline CDR1 is KGHSH and CDR2 is LQKENI. CDR3 DNA: TGTGCCAGCTCACAAATAAGGACTAGCGGGCCAACTGAGCAGTTCTTC. This translates into CASSQIRTSGPTEQFF. The full variable domain, in which reference TRBV18 and TRBJ2-1 provide the parts outside the CDR3, is NAGVMQNPRHLVRRRGQEARLRCSPMKGHSHVYWYRQLPEEGLKFMVYLQKENIIDESGMPKERFSAEFPKEGPSILRIQQVVRGDSAAYFCASSQIRTSGPTEQFFGPGTRLTVL.

The chain combines TRBV19 with TRBJ1-5; perhaps TRBD1 as D (6 bases). The CDR3 has 16 residues. V lost 3 bases, J lost 0 bases, and 12 bases lay in between. Per the germline V gene, CDR1 is LNHDA and CDR2 is SQIVND (reference sequence). The CDR3 loop is CASSIGRGSSNQPQHF. In DNA form, the CDR3 reads TGTGCCAGTAGTATTGGGAGGGGGTCTAGCAATCAGCCCCAGCATTTT.

The chain joins TRBV6-1 to TRBJ2-2; D ambiguous. The CDR3 spans 13 residues. Germline CDR1 and CDR2: MNHNS and SASEGT. Trimming stripped 10 bases from V and 4 bases from J, with 13 bases between. The CDR3 DNA is TGTGCCATTCGAGGTCAGCTCACCGGGGAGCTGTTTTTT. Translated, it gives CAIRGQLTGELFF.

CDR3 sequence reads: CASSTYRGLRDATDTQYF. CDR3 in DNA: TGTGCCAGCAGCACTTACAGGGGGCTCAGGGACGCCACAGATACGCAGTATTTT. J is TRBJ2-3 and V is TRBV11-2; 9 nucleotides line up with TRBD1. The CDR3 totals 18 residues. The V segment lost 5 bases and the J segment 2 bases; nucleotides outside the gene matches: 14. Germline V CDR1 and CDR2: SGHAT, FQNNGV.

The chain employs TRBV2 and TRBJ1-2; D might be TRBD1 (6 bases). Germline V CDR1 and CDR2: SNHLY, FYNNEI. CDR3 length equals 12 residues. Between the trimmed V and J ends, which lost 6 bases and 7 bases, there was a span of 12 bases. For the CDR3, the DNA is TGTGCCAGCAGACTGGACAGTGCTGGCTACACCTTC. This gives the protein CASRLDSAGYTF. The full variable domain, its missing parts supplied by reference TRBV2 and TRBJ1-2, is EPEVTQTPSHQVTQMGQEVILRCVPISNHLYFYWYRQILGQKVEFLVSFYNNEISEKSEIFDDQFSVERPDGSNFTLKIRSTKLEDSAMYFCASRLDSAGYTFGSGTRLTVV.

The chain uses TRBV10-3 and TRBJ2-4; TRBD1 matches at 10 bases. The CDR3 contains 12 residues. V shed 8 bases and J 7 bases; nucleotides not matched to a gene: 2. The germline V gene encodes CDR1 ENHRY and CDR2 SYGVKD. CDR3 nucleotides: TGTGCCATCCGGACAGGGGGGAACATTCAGTACTTC. It yields the protein CAIRTGGNIQYF.

The chain uses TRBV5-4 and TRBJ2-7; 7 bases fit TRBD1. The germline V gene has CDR1 SGHNT and CDR2 YYREEE (reference sequence). V gave up 5 bases and J gave up 2 bases; unmatched junction bases: 10. The length of the CDR3 is 15 residues. The CDR3 loop is CASSSTGILPYEQYF. CDR3 bases: TGTGCCAGCAGTTCGACAGGGATTTTACCCTACGAGCAGTACTTC.

This chain links TRBV7-9 with TRBJ1-1; possibly TRBD1 for D (5 bases). The CDR3 consists of 15 residues. Germline CDR1 SEHNR, CDR2 FQNEAQ (reference sequence). V was clipped by 2 bases and J by 4 bases, with 14 bases between them. In DNA, the CDR3 is TGTGCCAGCAGCTTACAGGGCAGGGAGGGCACTGAAGCTTTCTTT. This sequence encodes CASSLQGREGTEAFF.

About this clone: Other nucleotide sequences in the sample specify the same CDR3. J is TRBJ1-2 and V is TRBV5-4, with D perhaps TRBD1 (5 bases). V was pared by 0 bases and J by 0 bases, with 6 bases between. Germline V CDR1 and CDR2: SGHNT, YYREEE (reference sequence). The CDR3 covers 14 residues. The CDR3 sequence: CASSLAGSNYGYTF. The CDR3 DNA follows: TGTGCCAGCAGCTTGGCAGGGTCTAACTATGGCTACACCTTC. The full variable domain, completed using reference TRBV5-4 and TRBJ1-2, is ETGVTQSPTHLIKTRGQQVTLRCSSQSGHNTVSWYQQALGQGPQFIFQYYREEENGRGNFPPRFSGLQFPNYSSELNVNALELDDSALYLCASSLAGSNYGYTFGSGTRLTVV.

The rearrangement uses TRBV28 and TRBJ1-2; 10 bases map to TRBD1. Germline loops: CDR1 MDHEN, CDR2 SYDVKM. V lost 6 bases, J lost 8 bases, and 12 bases stayed unmatched. The CDR3 loop spans 15 amino acids. The chain's CDR3 is CASRTGTGATWGYTF. The CDR3, as DNA: TGTGCCAGCAGGACAGGGACAGGGGCCACATGGGGCTACACCTTC.

V and J are TRBV28 and TRBJ2-1; TRBD2 aligns across 7 bases. The trim removed 6 bases at V and 0 bases at J, leaving 5 bases unmatched. The CDR3 is 15 residues long. The V gene's germline CDR1 is MDHEN and CDR2 SYDVKM. The CDR3 sequence is CASRIGGTSYNEQFF. CDR3 bases: TGTGCCAGCAGAATCGGGGGGACCTCCTACAATGAGCAGTTCTTC.

CDR3 bases: TGTGGTTCTGGGCCAAATCAGCCCCAGCATTTT. Protein: CGSGPNQPQHF. The chain joins TRBV28 to TRBJ1-5; no definite D call. Germline CDR1 MDHEN, CDR2 SYDVKM. The CDR3 is 11 residues long.

This chain links TRBV12-2 with TRBJ1-1; TRBD1, the table's D call, was not compared with the DNA. TRBV12-2 is reported as a pseudogene. The CDR3 loop spans 13 amino acids. The CDR3 region has the DNA TGTGCAAGTCGCTTAGACAGGCTCCCTGAAGCTTTCTTT. Amino acids: CASRLDRLPEAFF.

The J gene is TRBJ1-1, the V gene TRBV18; the D is unclear. This CDR3 comprises 16 residues. V lost 1 base and J lost 4, with 16 bases in between. CDR1 is KGHSH and CDR2 is LQKENI in the germline V gene. CDR3 protein: CASSPLTGILSTEAFF. The CDR3 coding sequence is TGTGCCAGCTCACCACTAACGGGTATTTTGAGCACTGAAGCTTTCTTT.

CDR3: CASSIRQVAIQYF. The CDR3, as DNA: TGTGCCAGTAGTATCCGACAGGTAGCCATTCAGTACTTC. This chain connects TRBV19 to TRBJ2-4; a weak D match, TRBD1 (6 bases). Trimming removed 3 bases from V and 9 bases from J, with 12 bases in between. This CDR3 is built from 13 residues. Germline CDR1 is LNHDA and CDR2 is SQIVND (reference sequence).

The rearrangement links TRBV9 to TRBJ1-1, with TRBD1 matching 7 bases. The CDR3 has 14 amino acids. Trimming took 4 bases from V and 5 from J; bases not matched to a gene: 8. Germline CDR1 reads SGDLS; CDR2 reads YYNGEE. The CDR3 loop reads CASSRNDRDTEAFF. The CDR3 DNA reads TGTGCCAGCAGCCGTAACGACAGGGATACTGAAGCTTTCTTT.

CDR3 region: CASSDRIRGANEKLFF. The CDR3 region has the DNA TGCGCCAGCAGTGATCGGATTCGGGGAGCTAATGAAAAACTGTTTTTT. The rearrangement joins TRBV10-2 to TRBJ1-4; D unresolved. V lost 3 bases and J 3 bases, leaving 14 bases between the germline ends. Per the germline V gene, CDR1 is WSHSY and CDR2 is SAAADI. This CDR3 has 16 residues.

A word on this clone: Here the CDR3 omits its conserved ending phenylalanine or tryptophan, so a read error is the likely source. Because the CDR3's place on the DNA is in doubt, the DNA is left out and the CDR3 is given as listed by TCRdb. The chain joins TRBV5-3 to TRBJ1-1. TRBV5-3 is marked as an open reading frame, function uncertain. The CDR3 extends over 9 residues, inclusive of both ends. CDR3: CARSKDPPH.

This rearrangement joins TRBV28 to TRBJ2-3; D gene ambiguous. Germline V gene sequence: CDR1 MDHEN, CDR2 SYDVKM. There are 14 residues in the CDR3. The V and J ends lost 3 bases and 2 bases respectively, with 9 bases between them. CDR3 sequence (DNA): TGTGCCAGCAGTTTGGGCGGTAACACAGATACGCAGTATTTT. As protein: CASSLGGNTDTQYF. Complete variable domain (other parts from reference TRBV28 and TRBJ2-3): DVKVTQSSRYLVKRTGEKVFLECVQDMDHENMFWYRQDPGLGLRLIYFSYDVKMKEKGDIPEGYSVSREKKERFSLILESASTNQTSMYLCASSLGGNTDTQYFGPGTRLTVL.

V and J are TRBV4-1 and TRBJ2-2; 9 nucleotides match TRBD1. Losses at the gene ends were 3 bases for V and 4 bases for J; bases not matched to a gene: 3. In germline, CDR1 is MGHRA, CDR2 YSYEKL. The CDR3 runs to 15 residues. CDR3: CASSHGQGSTGELFF. DNA for the CDR3: TGCGCCAGCAGCCATGGACAGGGGAGCACCGGGGAGCTGTTTTTT.

V gene TRBV6-9 combines with J gene TRBJ2-2; a weak D match, TRBD2 (8 bases). Germline V CDR1 and CDR2: MNHGY, SVAAGI. The length of the CDR3 is 19 residues. Trimming shortened V by 2 bases and J by 0 bases, and 19 bases separated the two germline ends. CDR3 sequence reads: CASSYQGGGLATNTGELFF. The CDR3 bases are TGTGCCAGCAGTTATCAGGGGGGAGGACTAGCAACGAACACCGGGGAGCTGTTTTTT.

Concerning this clone: Other DNA sequences in this sample translate to the same CDR3. This chain's CDR3 is CASSYSETQYF. Written as DNA, the CDR3 is TGTGCCAGCAGTTACTCGGAGACCCAGTACTTC. The chain joins TRBV6-6 to TRBJ2-5; no firm D call. Germline V CDR1 and CDR2: MNHNY, SVGAGI (reference sequence). Trimming stripped 0 bases from V and 5 bases from J, with 1 base between. The length of the CDR3 is 11 residues.